What follows are 10 T cell receptor beta chains derived from one specimen sequenced in a study of T-cell memory formation after mild COVID-19. TCRdb passed the 5' RACE reads through MiXCR, listing each CDR3 protein once. The repertoire includes approximately 290,000 distinct CDR3 sequences, 8.2% of them detected once, and roughly 22% sits in the top ten. Input material: PBMCs or a T cell subset sorted from them (not recorded which). These receptors were taken from a young man who had mild COVID-19 (a few samples of this study predate the infection). Cell type and time point are not known.

The chain uses TRBV5-6 and TRBJ1-5, with 7 bases that match TRBD1. The V gene's germline CDR1 is SGHDT and CDR2 YYEEEE. The CDR3 loop spans 14 amino acids. After removal of 3 bases from V and 6 bases from J, the junction contained 6 bases not matched to a gene. As DNA, the CDR3 is TGTGCCAGCAGCTCGGAGGGGGCGGGTCAGCCCCAGCATTTT. Its protein product is CASSSEGAGQPQHF.

This chain links TRBV4-2 with TRBJ2-1, with D possibly matching TRBD2 (5 bases). The CDR3 has 16 residues. V lost 1 base to trimming and J lost 4 bases, with 14 bases between them. Per the germline V gene, CDR1 is LGHNA and CDR2 is YNFKEQ. In nucleotides, the CDR3 is TGTGCCAGCAGCCAAGTAGTAGCGAGTGGTTACAATGAGCAGTTCTTC. It encodes CASSQVVASGYNEQFF.

J is TRBJ2-1 and V is TRBV12-3 or TRBV12-4, with D perhaps assigned TRBD1 or TRBD2 (5 bases each). V was cut by 4 bases and J by 7 bases, with 14 bases left in between. There are 14 residues in the CDR3. The CDR3 nucleotides are TGTGCCAGCAGTTCTGAGGGGCCCCCGAATGAGCAGTTCTTC. Translation gives CASSSEGPPNEQFF.

V usage is TRBV7-8 and J usage is TRBJ2-7; D possibly corresponds to TRBD2 (7 bases). The CDR3 is 16 residues long. Germline CDR1 SGHVS, CDR2 FQNEAQ. Between the trimmed V and J ends, which lost 5 bases and 2 bases, there was a span of 19 bases. CDR3 amino acids: CASSPYGGASPYEQYF. Here the CDR3 DNA reads TGTGCCAGCAGCCCATATGGGGGGGCCAGCCCCTACGAGCAGTACTTC.

This clonotype was counted at least ten times. This chain links TRBV4-3 with TRBJ1-2; 10 bases are a match to TRBD1. CDR3 length: 15 residues. Germline V gene lookup returns CDR1 LGHNA and CDR2 YSLEER. The ends lost 4 bases at V and 4 bases at J; junction bases unmatched: 6. Here the CDR3 DNA reads TGCGCCAGCAGCCGCGACAGGGGGCTAAGCTATGGCTACACCTTC. This translates into CASSRDRGLSYGYTF.

This clonotype appeared many times. The chain joins TRBV2 to TRBJ1-2; D gene unclear. Germline values: CDR1 SNHLY, CDR2 FYNNEI. CDR3 length: 13 amino acids. Trimming shortened V by 4 bases and J by 6 bases, and 12 bases separated the two germline ends. The CDR3 DNA reads as TGTGCCAGCAGTGTAACGGAACTAGATGGCTACACCTTC. It codes for CASSVTELDGYTF.

This clonotype was observed a handful of times. The chain recombines TRBV7-8 with TRBJ1-5; the D gene is possibly TRBD1 (5 bases). The CDR3 covers 15 residues. Deletions cut 1 base from V and 2 bases from J, with 9 bases between. Germline V CDR1 and CDR2: SGHVS, FQNEAQ. In nucleotides, the CDR3 is TGTGCCAGCAGCTTAGTGAGACAGCGCAATCAGCCCCAGCATTTT. It encodes CASSLVRQRNQPQHF.

This clonotype has a handful of counts. The J gene is TRBJ1-1, the V gene TRBV6-1, with TRBD1 matching 7 bases. The CDR3 has 14 residues. Trimming removed 2 bases from V and 12 bases from J; junction bases left unmatched: 12. Germline loops: CDR1 MNHNS, CDR2 SASEGT. This CDR3 reads CASSESWGTVESFF. CDR3 DNA sequence: TGTGCCAGCAGTGAATCCTGGGGGACAGTCGAATCTTTCTTT.

This clonotype was seen a handful of times. The chain links TRBV4-1 to TRBJ2-7; 13 bases line up with TRBD2. The CDR3 runs 17 residues. Germline values: CDR1 MGHRA, CDR2 YSYEKL. V dropped 0 bases and J dropped 4; count of bases not matched to a gene: 6. The CDR3 nucleotides are TGCGCCAGCAGCCAAGAAAGTGGACTAGCGGGGGAGTACGAGCAGTACTTC. Protein: CASSQESGLAGEYEQYF.

This chain joins TRBV7-6 and TRBJ2-5, with D perhaps assigned TRBD1 or TRBD2 (6 bases each). V shed 10 bases and J shed 5 bases, with 17 bases lying between them. Per germline, CDR1 SGHVS and CDR2 FNYEAQ. The length of the CDR3 is 13 residues. DNA for the CDR3: TGTGCCATCTCTAGCTGGGGGGCGGAGACCCAGTACTTC. Amino acid sequence: CAISSWGAETQYF.